This T cell receptor beta chain originates from a study of response to subunit inactivated influenza vaccine (dated by TCRdb to the late 2010s). Notes on the research overall: Deep quantitative T cell receptor repertoire profiling was used in the study to track responses to a trivalent subunit inactivated influenza vaccine.

Paper-wide results and their limitations: The authors proposed that each seasonal influenza vaccination may bring in only a limited number of new T cells.

CDR1 and CDR2 are drawn from the germline V gene: MNHNS, SASEGT. The germline ends are 15 bases apart after V is trimmed by 8 bases and J by 3 bases. There are 14 amino acids in the CDR3, from cysteine to phenylalanine inclusive. Only CDR3 DNA remains: 42 bases, in frame from the first base. This clonotype has more than one count but fewer than ten. The antigen it binds to is not known. No clone much larger than this one lies a single base away; base qualities are absent. The time point label, as the study defines it: approximately 40 days after influenza vaccine administration. The library was made by RT-PCR. This sample was sequenced with an Illumina HiSeq 2500. Using fastp at Q25 and MiXCR, TCRdb reprocessed the public reads and kept productive beta chains. Entries that share a CDR3 protein sequence are merged under the most common genes and DNA. A total of roughly 570,000 distinct CDR3 sequences appear in this sample, around 13% of them only once. The top ten clonotypes cover less than 15% of the sample.

The specimen was PBMCs from blood, collected more than 35 days after vaccination. The receptor's source is a man in his forties or fifties who received an inactivated influenza vaccine. Donor details come from another sample of the same person, matched by shared clones. The chain couples TRBV6-1 to TRBJ2-3; the best D guess is TRBD1, with 5 bases matching. In nucleotide form, the sequence is TGTGCCAGCCGTCTGGGGCCGTATACAGATACGCAGTATTTT. The translation is CASRLGPYTDTQYF.